These 31 T cell receptor beta chains were all obtained from the same sample, sequenced in a study of blood T cell repertoires in COVID-19 (dated by TCRdb to the early 2020s). Library preparation employed the immunoSEQ multiplex PCR assay. Held by TCRdb, this immuneACCESS table contains in-frame sequences only and omits some clones. Under half of the omission traces to an unresolved V gene where checked; the cause of the rest is unknown. This sample comprises some 300,000 clones, around 88% of them detected only once. Roughly 7% of the sample is in the top ten clones. The sequencing sample was made of peripheral blood. The receptors stem from a woman in her thirties who had recovered from COVID-19.

This rearrangement joins TRBV5-4 to TRBJ1-3; perhaps TRBD1 as D (5 bases). The CDR3 has 16 residues. V gave up 1 base and J gave up 0 bases, with 11 bases separating them. Per germline, CDR1 SGHNT and CDR2 YYREEE (reference sequence). CDR3 sequence (DNA): TGTGCCAGCAGCTTGTACGGGGGAAGCTCTGGAAACACCATATATTTT. Protein product: CASSLYGGSSGNTIYF.

The rearrangement uses TRBV7-2 and TRBJ2-3, with 8 bases identical to TRBD2. Germline values: CDR1 SGHTA, CDR2 FQGNSA. V lost 3 bases, J lost 2 bases, and 7 bases stayed unmatched. This CDR3 is built from 16 residues. The CDR3 reads CASSFLGRGDTDTQYF. The CDR3 nucleotides read TGTGCCAGCAGCTTCCTCGGGCGGGGGGACACAGATACGCAGTATTTT.

The chain has TRBV7-9 and TRBJ1-4, with a possible D match to TRBD1 (6 bases). V dropped 5 bases and J dropped 5 bases, with 15 bases sitting between them. Germline CDR1 reads SEHNR; CDR2 reads FQNEAQ (reference sequence). The CDR3 covers 15 residues. The CDR3 here is CASSPQQGKNEKLFF. The CDR3 nucleotides read TGTGCCAGCAGCCCGCAACAGGGCAAGAATGAAAAACTGTTTTTT.

A single count supports this clone. This chain joins TRBV27 and TRBJ2-3; the match to TRBD2 covers 9 bases. The trim removed 2 bases at V and 0 bases at J, leaving 12 bases unmatched. In germline, CDR1 is MNHEY, CDR2 SMNVEV (reference sequence). CDR3 length equals 19 residues. The CDR3 sequence is CASSLAGGLSWLSTDTQYF. The CDR3 DNA reads as TGTGCCAGCAGTTTAGCGGGGGGGCTCTCGTGGCTGAGCACAGATACGCAGTATTTT.

The CDR3 sequence is CASSPRRGSWYF. The CDR3 coding sequence is TGTGCCAGCAGCCCTCGGAGGGGAAGTTGGTATTTT. This chain uses TRBV4-2 with TRBJ2-3, with D possibly being TRBD2 (6 bases). Germline CDR1 LGHNA, CDR2 YNFKEQ. V lost 4 bases and J lost 14, with 16 bases in between. The CDR3 covers 12 residues.

V and J are TRBV2 and TRBJ1-1; the D is unclear. The CDR3 is made up of 15 amino acids. V shed 5 bases and J shed 1 base, with 14 bases lying between them. Germline V gene data show CDR1 as SNHLY and CDR2 as FYNNEI. The CDR3 sequence: CASSSTIGRNTEAFF. In DNA, the CDR3 is TGTGCCAGCAGTTCGACAATTGGCCGGAACACTGAAGCTTTCTTT.

The CDR3 region is CASSMTPGLGETQYF. CDR3 DNA sequence: TGTGCCAGTAGTATGACTCCGGGACTAGGAGAGACCCAGTACTTC. J is TRBJ2-5 and V is TRBV19; 8 bases fit TRBD2. This CDR3 has 15 amino acids. Unmatched junction bases numbered 7, after V lost 3 bases and J lost 4 bases. Germline V CDR1 and CDR2: LNHDA, SQIVND (reference sequence).

This clone was seen once. This chain uses TRBV11-2 with TRBJ2-1; maybe TRBD2 (6 bases). Per the germline V gene, CDR1 is SGHAT and CDR2 is FQNNGV. The CDR3 loop spans 18 amino acids. Trimming shortened V by 5 bases and J by 1 base, and 21 bases separated the two germline ends. This chain's CDR3 is CASSPRVDSGDSYNEQFF. The CDR3 bases are TGTGCCAGCAGCCCCCGCGTTGATAGCGGAGATTCCTACAATGAGCAGTTCTTC.

V and J are TRBV4-1 and TRBJ2-7; 8 bases align to TRBD2. V lost 4 bases, J lost 2 bases, and 10 bases stayed unmatched. Germline CDR1 reads MGHRA; CDR2 reads YSYEKL. The CDR3 is 16 residues long. The CDR3 DNA reads TGCGCCAGCAGCCCAATCGGCGGGGGGCCTACCTACGAGCAGTACTTC. As protein: CASSPIGGGPTYEQYF.

This chain joins TRBV7-2 and TRBJ1-2; 8 bases align to TRBD1. CDR3 size: 16 residues. V gave up 3 bases and J gave up 2 bases; unmatched junction bases: 8. From germline, CDR1 is SGHTA and CDR2 FQGNSA. In nucleotides, the CDR3 is TGTGCCAGCAGCTTGACCCCGGGACAGGCCAACTATGGCTACACCTTC. This translates into CASSLTPGQANYGYTF. The variable domain in full, with the rest retrieved from reference TRBV7-2 and TRBJ1-2, is GAGVSQSPSNKVTEKGKDVELRCDPISGHTALYWYRQSLGQGLEFLIYFQGNSAPDKSGLPSDRFSAERTGGSVSTLTIQRTQQEDSAVYLCASSLTPGQANYGYTFGSGTRLTVV.

The J gene is TRBJ1-4, the V gene TRBV10-3; D is unresolved. The CDR3 is 14 amino acids. V gave up 3 bases and J gave up 6 bases, with 11 bases separating them. Germline V gene lookup returns CDR1 ENHRY and CDR2 SYGVKD. The CDR3 DNA follows: TGTGCCATCAGTGATAGGGAGACTGATGAAAAACTGTTTTTT. As protein: CAISDRETDEKLFF.

The chain is built from TRBV19 and TRBJ2-1; TRBD1 matches 9 bases. The V gene's germline CDR1 is LNHDA and CDR2 SQIVND (reference sequence). Unmatched junction bases numbered 11, after V lost 5 bases and J lost 6 bases. The CDR3 runs to 16 residues. The CDR3 bases are TGTGCCAGTAGTTATTTCGGGACAGGGTCCGGCAATGAGCAGTTCTTC. This encodes CASSYFGTGSGNEQFF.

J is TRBJ2-2 and V is TRBV4-1; D not certain. CDR3 length: 18 residues. Looked up from germline, CDR1 is MGHRA and CDR2 is YSYEKL. The germline V and J ends were trimmed by 1 base and 4 bases, with 19 bases remaining between them. The CDR3 nucleotides read TGCGCCAGCAGCCAAGGGGTAGCCACATTGACCTTCACCGGGGAGCTGTTTTTT. Protein product: CASSQGVATLTFTGELFF.

The rearrangement links TRBV3-1 (or the pseudogene TRBV3-2) to TRBJ2-5, with 7 nucleotides matching TRBD2. This CDR3 has 14 amino acids. Germline loops: CDR1 LGHDT, CDR2 YNNKEL (reference sequence). With V trimmed by 3 bases and J by 4 bases, 5 bases remained unmatched. Written as DNA, the CDR3 is TGTGCCAGCAGCCAGGGAGGGGCCCGAGAGACCCAGTACTTC. This gives the protein CASSQGGARETQYF.

This chain links TRBV28 with TRBJ2-1; TRBD2 matches 13 bases. Germline-derived CDR1 and CDR2 are MDHEN and SYDVKM. The CDR3 totals 16 residues. V was pared by 10 bases and J by 7 bases, with 13 bases of the junction left unmatched. In DNA, the CDR3 is TGTGCCACCAGGCTGACTAGCGGGGGGCGATGGAATGAGCAGTTCTTC. Its protein product is CATRLTSGGRWNEQFF.

The V and J genes are TRBV6-6 and TRBJ2-5; weak D call: TRBD1 (5 bases). Per germline, CDR1 MNHNY and CDR2 SVGAGI (reference sequence). The CDR3 sequence is 14 residues long. V was cut by 4 bases and J by 5 bases, with 14 bases left in between. The CDR3: CASSSLGVGETQYF. The DNA for the CDR3 is TGTGCCAGCAGTTCCTTAGGGGTAGGGGAGACCCAGTACTTC.

This clone occurred once. CDR3 loop: CASSLATGGNTIYF. CDR3 coding DNA: TGTGCCAGCAGCTTAGCAACAGGCGGAAACACCATATATTTT. The chain carries TRBV7-9 and TRBJ1-3; TRBD1 is a possible D gene (5 bases). Deletions cut 0 bases from V and 4 bases from J, with 7 bases between. There are 14 residues in the CDR3. Per germline, CDR1 SEHNR and CDR2 FQNEAQ (reference sequence).

The V call is TRBV5-4, the J call TRBJ2-3, with TRBD1 matching 7 bases. J was trimmed by 6 bases and V by 4 bases; bases with no gene match: 11. The CDR3 length is 15 residues. Germline V gene data show CDR1 as SGHNT and CDR2 as YYREEE (reference sequence). The CDR3 DNA reads TGTGCCAGCAGCGTTACCGGGACAGACATGGATACGCAGTATTTT. The encoded protein is CASSVTGTDMDTQYF.

This clone was recorded a few times. This chain uses TRBV2 with TRBJ2-5; 11 nucleotides line up with TRBD2. CDR1 is SNHLY and CDR2 is FYNNEI in the germline V gene. J was trimmed by 9 bases and V by 6 bases; bases with no gene match: 15. The CDR3 spans 16 residues. The CDR3 region is CASRRTSGGTGRAQYF. Written as DNA, the CDR3 is TGTGCCAGCAGGCGAACTAGCGGGGGCACGGGGAGGGCCCAGTACTTC.

CDR3 DNA sequence: TGTGCCAGCAGCCGGAGCCCGGGGGGGAACACTGAAGCTTTCTTT. Residues: CASSRSPGGNTEAFF. The chain combines TRBV28 with TRBJ1-1; tentatively, D is TRBD1 (5 bases). Trimming left V 6 bases short and J 1 base short, with 15 bases between. Germline loops: CDR1 MDHEN, CDR2 SYDVKM. The CDR3 has 15 residues. Filled out from reference TRBV28 and TRBJ1-1, the complete variable domain reads DVKVTQSSRYLVKRTGEKVFLECVQDMDHENMFWYRQDPGLGLRLIYFSYDVKMKEKGDIPEGYSVSREKKERFSLILESASTNQTSMYLCASSRSPGGNTEAFFGQGTRLTVV.

In DNA form, the CDR3 reads TGTGCCAGCAGTGAAGTACAGGGATTGGGCTACACCTTC. Translation: CASSEVQGLGYTF. J is TRBJ1-2 and V is TRBV2; possible D gene TRBD1, 6 bases. The germline gives CDR1 SNHLY, CDR2 FYNNEI. The CDR3 extends over 13 amino acids. The V end lost 1 base, the J end lost 8 bases, and 11 bases lay between the germline ends.

This chain links TRBV7-8 with TRBJ1-5; 7 nucleotides line up with TRBD1. The CDR3 runs 15 residues. From germline, CDR1 is SGHVS and CDR2 FQNEAQ. Trimming removed 1 base from V and 4 bases from J; junction bases left unmatched: 4. The CDR3 protein is CASSLVGGRNQPQHF. CDR3 coding DNA: TGTGCCAGCAGCTTAGTAGGGGGCAGAAATCAGCCCCAGCATTTT.

This chain connects TRBV6-1 to TRBJ1-6; D may be TRBD1 (5 bases). Between the trimmed V and J ends, which lost 2 bases and 0 bases, there was a span of 17 bases. CDR1 is MNHNS, CDR2 SASEGT, per germline. CDR3 length: 19 amino acids. The CDR3: CASSEQGSEWGSYNSPLHF. The DNA of the CDR3 is TGTGCCAGCAGTGAACAGGGAAGCGAATGGGGCTCCTATAATTCACCCCTCCACTTT.

V and J are TRBV6-5 and TRBJ2-5; D is perhaps TRBD1 (5 bases). Germline CDR1 reads MNHEY; CDR2 reads SVGAGI. The CDR3 has 13 amino acids. Trimming pared 6 bases from V and 3 bases from J, leaving 11 bases between. In nucleotides, the CDR3 is TGTGCCAGCAGCCGCAGGGAAAAAGAGACCCAGTACTTC. Encoded protein: CASSRREKETQYF.

The chain employs TRBV27 and TRBJ2-7; 7 bases agree with TRBD1. After removal of 5 bases from V and 3 bases from J, the junction contained 7 bases not matched to a gene. Germline-derived CDR1 and CDR2 are MNHEY and SMNVEV (reference sequence). The CDR3 contains 14 residues. DNA of the CDR3: TGTGCCAGCAGTAAAAACCGGGACAGCTACGAGCAGTACTTC. Amino acid sequence: CASSKNRDSYEQYF.

A single count supports this clone. CDR3 DNA sequence: TGTGCCAGCAGCCAAGAGTCGGGGTACACTGAAGCTTTCTTT. Its translation is CASSQESGYTEAFF. The chain is built from TRBV3-1 (or the pseudogene TRBV3-2) and TRBJ1-1, with D uncertain. Per the germline V gene, CDR1 is LGHDT and CDR2 is YNNKEL (reference sequence). The V end was cut by 0 bases, the J end by 3 bases, with 8 bases between. This CDR3 has 14 amino acids.

J is TRBJ2-1 and V is TRBV21-1; no DNA check was done on the table's D call, TRBD1. TRBV21-1 is a documented pseudogene. CDR3 length equals 16 residues. CDR3 coding DNA: TGTGCCAGCAGCATCCTTGGACAGAGAGGTCACAATGAGCAGTTCTTC. It codes for CASSILGQRGHNEQFF.

The chain carries TRBV11-3 and TRBJ2-2; D is possibly TRBD1 (5 bases). Germline V CDR1 and CDR2: SGHNT, YENEEA. The V gene lost 5 bases and the J gene lost 0 bases, with 13 bases spanning the gap. This CDR3 comprises 16 residues. The CDR3 nucleotides are TGTGCCAGCAGCGACAGAGTAAAGGCGAACACCGGGGAGCTGTTTTTT. Its protein is CASSDRVKANTGELFF. Based on the CDR3 plus reference TRBV11-3 and TRBJ2-2, the full variable domain is EAGVVQSPRYKIIEKKQPVAFWCNPISGHNTLYWYLQNLGQGPELLIRYENEEAVDDSQLPKDRFSAERLKGVDSTLKIQPAELGDSAVYLCASSDRVKANTGELFFGEGSRLTVL.

The genes are TRBV10-2 and TRBJ1-1; D perhaps matches TRBD1 (5 bases). Germline V CDR1 and CDR2: WSHSY, SAAADI. Trimming took off 3 bases at V and 7 bases at J, with 9 bases between the two ends. This CDR3 has 12 residues. The CDR3 protein is CASSEAGVEAFF. The CDR3 nucleotides read TGCGCCAGCAGTGAAGCGGGGGTTGAAGCTTTCTTT.

This sequence joins TRBV30 and TRBJ1-4, with 7 bases matching TRBD1. Germline assignment: CDR1 GTSNPN and CDR2 SVGIG (reference sequence). The V segment lost 2 bases and the J segment 4 bases; nucleotides outside the gene matches: 7. This CDR3 is built from 15 residues. The CDR3 bases are TGTGCCTGGAGTATACGTCGACAGGGTAATGAAAAACTGTTTTTT. This translates into CAWSIRRQGNEKLFF.

The chain couples TRBV5-1 to TRBJ2-7, with D perhaps matching TRBD2 (6 bases). Germline assignment: CDR1 SGHRS and CDR2 YFSETQ. The CDR3 is 14 amino acids. Trimming took off 0 bases at V and 7 bases at J, with 14 bases between the two ends. In DNA form, the CDR3 reads TGCGCCAGCAGCTTGGGCGGCGGGGCTTGGGAGCAGTACTTC. It encodes CASSLGGGAWEQYF.